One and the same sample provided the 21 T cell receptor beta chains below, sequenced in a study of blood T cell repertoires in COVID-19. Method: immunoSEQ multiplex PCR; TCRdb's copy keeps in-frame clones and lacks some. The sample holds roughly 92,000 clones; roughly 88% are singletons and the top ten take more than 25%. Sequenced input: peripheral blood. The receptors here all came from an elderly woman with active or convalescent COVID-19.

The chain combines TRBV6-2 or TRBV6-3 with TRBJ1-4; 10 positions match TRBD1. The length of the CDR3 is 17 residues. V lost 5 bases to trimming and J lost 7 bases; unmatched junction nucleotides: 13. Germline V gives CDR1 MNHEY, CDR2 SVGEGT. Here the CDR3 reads CASSPHDRGRGGEKLFF. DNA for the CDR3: TGTGCCAGCAGTCCACACGACAGGGGGCGCGGAGGTGAAAAACTGTTTTTT.

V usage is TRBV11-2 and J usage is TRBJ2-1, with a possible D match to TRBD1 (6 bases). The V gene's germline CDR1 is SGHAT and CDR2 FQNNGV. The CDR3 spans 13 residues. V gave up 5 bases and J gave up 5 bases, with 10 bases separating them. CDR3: CASSRDTNNEQFF. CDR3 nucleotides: TGTGCCAGCAGCCGGGACACCAACAATGAGCAGTTCTTC.

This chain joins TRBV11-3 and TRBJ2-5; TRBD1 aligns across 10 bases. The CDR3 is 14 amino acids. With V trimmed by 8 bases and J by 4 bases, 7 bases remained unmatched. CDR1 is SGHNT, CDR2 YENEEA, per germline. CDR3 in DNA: TGTGCCAGCCGGGCAGGGACAGGGGTAGAGACCCAGTACTTC. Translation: CASRAGTGVETQYF.

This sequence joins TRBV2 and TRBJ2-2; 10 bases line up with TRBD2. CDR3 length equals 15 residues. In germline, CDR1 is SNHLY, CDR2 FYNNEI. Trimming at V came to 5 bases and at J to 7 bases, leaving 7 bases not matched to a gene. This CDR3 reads CASSTLAGVGGELFF. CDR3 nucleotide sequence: TGTGCCAGCAGTACCCTAGCGGGAGTTGGCGGGGAGCTGTTTTTT.

This CDR3 is CASSPWTRRSGANVLTF. CDR3 DNA sequence: TGTGCCAGCAGCCCCTGGACAAGGCGCTCTGGGGCCAACGTCCTGACTTTC. The J gene is TRBJ2-6, the V gene TRBV11-2, with a tentative D call TRBD1 (5 bases). Germline CDR1 and CDR2: SGHAT and FQNNGV. CDR3 length equals 17 residues. Trimming took off 5 bases at V and 0 bases at J, with 14 bases between the two ends. The whole variable domain, filled in from reference TRBV11-2 and TRBJ2-6, reads EAGVAQSPRYKIIEKRQSVAFWCNPISGHATLYWYQQILGQGPKLLIQFQNNGVVDDSQLPKDRFSAERLKGVDSTLKIQPAKLEDSAVYLCASSPWTRRSGANVLTFGAGSRLTVL.

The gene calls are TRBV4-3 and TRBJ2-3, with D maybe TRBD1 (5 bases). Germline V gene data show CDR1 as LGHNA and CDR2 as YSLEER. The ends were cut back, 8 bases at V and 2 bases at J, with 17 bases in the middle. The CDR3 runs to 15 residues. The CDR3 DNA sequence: TGCGCCAGCGCCGGACACCTGGGAAACACAGATACGCAGTATTTT. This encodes CASAGHLGNTDTQYF.

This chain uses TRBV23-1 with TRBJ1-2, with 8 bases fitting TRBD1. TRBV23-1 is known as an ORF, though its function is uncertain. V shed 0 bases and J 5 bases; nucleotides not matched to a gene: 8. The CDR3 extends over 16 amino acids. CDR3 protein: CASSQSGDRRWYGYTF. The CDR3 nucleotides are TGCGCCAGCAGTCAATCGGGGGACAGGCGATGGTATGGCTACACCTTC.

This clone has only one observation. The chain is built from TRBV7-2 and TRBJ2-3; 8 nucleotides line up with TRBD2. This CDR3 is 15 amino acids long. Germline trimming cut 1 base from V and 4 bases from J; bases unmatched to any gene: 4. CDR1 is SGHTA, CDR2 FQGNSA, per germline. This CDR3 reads CASSLGGAGADTQYF. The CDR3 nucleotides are TGTGCCAGCAGCTTAGGAGGAGCGGGGGCAGATACGCAGTATTTT. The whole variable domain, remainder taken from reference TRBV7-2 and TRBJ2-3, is GAGVSQSPSNKVTEKGKDVELRCDPISGHTALYWYRQSLGQGLEFLIYFQGNSAPDKSGLPSDRFSAERTGGSVSTLTIQRTQQEDSAVYLCASSLGGAGADTQYFGPGTRLTVL.

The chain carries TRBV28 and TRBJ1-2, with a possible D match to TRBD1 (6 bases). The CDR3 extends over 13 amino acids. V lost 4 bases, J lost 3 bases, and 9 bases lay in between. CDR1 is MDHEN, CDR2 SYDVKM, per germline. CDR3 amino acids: CASSSQGDYGYTF. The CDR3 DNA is TGTGCCAGCAGTTCACAGGGTGACTATGGCTACACCTTC.

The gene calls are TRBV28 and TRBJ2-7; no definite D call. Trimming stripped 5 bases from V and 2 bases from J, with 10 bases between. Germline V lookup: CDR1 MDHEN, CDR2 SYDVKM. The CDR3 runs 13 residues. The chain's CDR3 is CASSPPVPYEQYF. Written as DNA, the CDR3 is TGTGCCAGCAGTCCACCGGTCCCCTACGAGCAGTACTTC.

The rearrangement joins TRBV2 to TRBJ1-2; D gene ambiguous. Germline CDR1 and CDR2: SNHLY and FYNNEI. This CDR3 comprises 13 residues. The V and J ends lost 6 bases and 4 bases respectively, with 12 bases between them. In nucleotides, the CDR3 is TGTGCCAGCAGCGATTCGGGGATCTATGGCTACACCTTC. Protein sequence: CASSDSGIYGYTF.

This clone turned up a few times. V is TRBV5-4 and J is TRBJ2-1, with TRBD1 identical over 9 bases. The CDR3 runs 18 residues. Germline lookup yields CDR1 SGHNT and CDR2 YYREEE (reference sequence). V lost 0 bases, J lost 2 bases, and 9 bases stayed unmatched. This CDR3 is CASSLGGGTGLAYNEQFF. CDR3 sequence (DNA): TGTGCCAGCAGCTTGGGGGGAGGGACAGGGTTAGCCTACAATGAGCAGTTCTTC.

CDR3 DNA sequence: TGTGCCAGCAGTGAAGACAGGGGTTTAGCTGGGGCCAACGTCCTGACTTTC. Protein sequence: CASSEDRGLAGANVLTF. The V call is TRBV2, the J call TRBJ2-6; the match to TRBD1 covers 7 bases. This CDR3 contains 17 residues. Germline CDR1 and CDR2: SNHLY and FYNNEI. J was trimmed by 2 bases and V by 1 base; bases with no gene match: 5. The full variable domain, completed using reference TRBV2 and TRBJ2-6, is EPEVTQTPSHQVTQMGQEVILRCVPISNHLYFYWYRQILGQKVEFLVSFYNNEISEKSEIFDDQFSVERPDGSNFTLKIRSTKLEDSAMYFCASSEDRGLAGANVLTFGAGSRLTVL.

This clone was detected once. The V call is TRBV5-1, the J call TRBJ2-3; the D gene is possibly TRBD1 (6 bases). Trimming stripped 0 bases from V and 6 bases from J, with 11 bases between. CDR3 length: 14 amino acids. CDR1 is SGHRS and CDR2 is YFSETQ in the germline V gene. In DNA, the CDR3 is TGCGCCAGCAGCTTGGGCCAGGGGTTGGATACGCAGTATTTT. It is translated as CASSLGQGLDTQYF.

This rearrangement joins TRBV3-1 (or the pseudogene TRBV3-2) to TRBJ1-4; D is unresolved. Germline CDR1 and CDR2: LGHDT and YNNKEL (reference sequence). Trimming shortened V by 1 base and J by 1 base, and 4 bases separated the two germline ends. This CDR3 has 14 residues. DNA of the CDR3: TGTGCCAGCAGCCAAGGTCAAACTAATGAAAAACTGTTTTTT. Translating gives CASSQGQTNEKLFF.

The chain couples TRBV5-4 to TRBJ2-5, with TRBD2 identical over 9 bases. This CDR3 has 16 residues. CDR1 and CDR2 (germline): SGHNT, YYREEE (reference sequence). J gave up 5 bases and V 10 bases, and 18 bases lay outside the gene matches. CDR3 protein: CAVSLMAGGLGETQYF. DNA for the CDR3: TGTGCCGTCAGCTTAATGGCGGGAGGGCTGGGTGAGACCCAGTACTTC.

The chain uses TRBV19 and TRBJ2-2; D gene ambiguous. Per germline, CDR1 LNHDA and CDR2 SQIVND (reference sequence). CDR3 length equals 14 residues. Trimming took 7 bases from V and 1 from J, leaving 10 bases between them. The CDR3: CASKELRNTGELFF. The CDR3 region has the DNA TGTGCCAGTAAGGAGCTTCGGAACACCGGGGAGCTGTTTTTT. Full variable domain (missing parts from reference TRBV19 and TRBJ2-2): DGGITQSPKYLFRKEGQNVTLSCEQNLNHDAMYWYRQDPGQGLRLIYYSQIVNDFQKGDIAEGYSVSREKKESFPLTVTSAQKNPTAFYLCASKELRNTGELFFGEGSRLTVL.

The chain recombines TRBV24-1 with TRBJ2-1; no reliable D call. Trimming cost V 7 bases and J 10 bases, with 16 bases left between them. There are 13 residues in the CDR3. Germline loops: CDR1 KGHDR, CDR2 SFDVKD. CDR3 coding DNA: TGTGCCACCAGCCGTATACTTGGTGAGGAGCAGTTCTTC. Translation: CATSRILGEEQFF.

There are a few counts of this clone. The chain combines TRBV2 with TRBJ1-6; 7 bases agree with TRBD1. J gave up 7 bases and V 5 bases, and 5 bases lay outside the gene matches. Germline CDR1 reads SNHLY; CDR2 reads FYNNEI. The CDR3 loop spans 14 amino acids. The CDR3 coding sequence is TGTGCCAGCAGTCTCGACAGGGCCAATTCACCCCTCCACTTT. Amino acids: CASSLDRANSPLHF. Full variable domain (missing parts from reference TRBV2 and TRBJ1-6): EPEVTQTPSHQVTQMGQEVILRCVPISNHLYFYWYRQILGQKVEFLVSFYNNEISEKSEIFDDQFSVERPDGSNFTLKIRSTKLEDSAMYFCASSLDRANSPLHFGNGTRLTVT.

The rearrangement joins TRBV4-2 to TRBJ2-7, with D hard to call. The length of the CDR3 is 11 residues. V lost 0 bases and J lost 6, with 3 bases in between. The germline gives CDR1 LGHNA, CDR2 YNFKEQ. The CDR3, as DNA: TGTGCCAGCAGCCAAGACGGCGAGCAGTACTTC. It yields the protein CASSQDGEQYF.

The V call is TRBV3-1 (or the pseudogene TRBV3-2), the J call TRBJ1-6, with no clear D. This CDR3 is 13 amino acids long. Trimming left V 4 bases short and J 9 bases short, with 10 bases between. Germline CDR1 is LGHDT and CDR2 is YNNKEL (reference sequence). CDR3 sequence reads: CASSLEPGSPLHF. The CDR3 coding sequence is TGTGCCAGCAGCCTAGAACCGGGTTCACCCCTCCACTTT.